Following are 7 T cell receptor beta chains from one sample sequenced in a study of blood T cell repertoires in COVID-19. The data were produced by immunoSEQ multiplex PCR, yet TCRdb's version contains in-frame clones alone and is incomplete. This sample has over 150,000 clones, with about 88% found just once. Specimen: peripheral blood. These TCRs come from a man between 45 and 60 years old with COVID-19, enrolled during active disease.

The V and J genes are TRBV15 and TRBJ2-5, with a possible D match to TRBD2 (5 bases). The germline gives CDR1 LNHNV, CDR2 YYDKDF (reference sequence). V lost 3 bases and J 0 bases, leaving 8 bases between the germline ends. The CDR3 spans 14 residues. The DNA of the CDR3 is TGTGCCACCAGCAGTCGGGGTTACCAAGAGACCCAGTACTTC. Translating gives CATSSRGYQETQYF. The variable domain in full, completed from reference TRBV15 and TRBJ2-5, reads DAMVIQNPRYQVTQFGKPVTLSCSQTLNHNVMYWYQQKSSQAPKLLFHYYDKDFNNEADTPDNFQSRRPNTSFCFLDIRSPGLGDTAMYLCATSSRGYQETQYFGPGTRLLVL.

CDR3 protein: CASASSSGPGGELFF. Written as DNA, the CDR3 is TGTGCCAGCGCTAGCTCTTCGGGTCCAGGCGGGGAGCTGTTTTTT. This chain joins TRBV6-5 and TRBJ2-2; D is possibly TRBD2 (5 bases). V gave up 8 bases and J gave up 7 bases, with 20 bases separating them. This CDR3 region has 15 residues. Germline CDR1 and CDR2: MNHEY and SVGAGI.

The CDR3 DNA sequence: TGTGCCACCAGCAGTAAACAGGGGAGCGGGAACACCATATATTTT. Its translation is CATSSKQGSGNTIYF. The chain uses TRBV15 and TRBJ1-3; TRBD1 aligns across 7 bases. The CDR3 spans 15 residues. Germline V gene lookup returns CDR1 LNHNV and CDR2 YYDKDF (reference sequence). Trimming at V came to 3 bases and at J to 7 bases, leaving 9 bases not matched to a gene. Full variable domain (outside the CDR3, taken from reference TRBV15 and TRBJ1-3): DAMVIQNPRYQVTQFGKPVTLSCSQTLNHNVMYWYQQKSSQAPKLLFHYYDKDFNNEADTPDNFQSRRPNTSFCFLDIRSPGLGDTAMYLCATSSKQGSGNTIYFGEGSWLTVV.

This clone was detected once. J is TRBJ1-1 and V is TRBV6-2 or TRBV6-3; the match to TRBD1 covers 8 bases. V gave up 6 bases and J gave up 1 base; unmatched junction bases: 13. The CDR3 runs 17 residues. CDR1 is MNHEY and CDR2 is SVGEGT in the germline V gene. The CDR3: CASSENPTGGWNTEAFF. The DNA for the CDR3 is TGTGCCAGCAGCGAAAATCCTACAGGGGGGTGGAACACTGAAGCTTTCTTT.

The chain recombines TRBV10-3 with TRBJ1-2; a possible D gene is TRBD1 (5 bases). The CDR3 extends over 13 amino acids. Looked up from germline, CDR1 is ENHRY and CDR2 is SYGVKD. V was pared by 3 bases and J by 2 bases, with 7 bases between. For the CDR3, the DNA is TGTGCCATCAGTGACCAGGGAAACTATGGCTACACCTTC. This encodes CAISDQGNYGYTF.

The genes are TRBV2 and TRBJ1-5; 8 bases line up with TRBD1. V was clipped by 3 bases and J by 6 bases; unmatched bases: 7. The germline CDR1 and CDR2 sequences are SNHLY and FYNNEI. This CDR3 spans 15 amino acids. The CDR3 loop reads CASSDDRGGGQPQHF. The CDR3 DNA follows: TGTGCCAGCAGTGATGACAGGGGAGGGGGTCAGCCCCAGCATTTT.

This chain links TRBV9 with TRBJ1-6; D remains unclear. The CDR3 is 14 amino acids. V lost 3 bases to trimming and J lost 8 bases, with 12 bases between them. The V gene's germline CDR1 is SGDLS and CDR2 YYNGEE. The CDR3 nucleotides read TGTGCCAGCAGCGCCTTCGAGTCTTATTCACCCCTCCACTTT. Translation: CASSAFESYSPLHF. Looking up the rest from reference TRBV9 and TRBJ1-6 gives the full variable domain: DSGVTQTPKHLITATGQRVTLRCSPRSGDLSVYWYQQSLDQGLQFLIQYYNGEERAKGNILERFSAQQFPDLHSELNLSSLELGDSALYFCASSAFESYSPLHFGNGTRLTVT.